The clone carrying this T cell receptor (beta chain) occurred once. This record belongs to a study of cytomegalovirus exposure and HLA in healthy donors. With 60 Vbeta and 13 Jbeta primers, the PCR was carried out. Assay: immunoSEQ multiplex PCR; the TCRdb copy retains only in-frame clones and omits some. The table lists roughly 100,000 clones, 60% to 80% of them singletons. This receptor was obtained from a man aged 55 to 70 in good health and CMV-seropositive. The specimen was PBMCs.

The CDR3 sequence: CASTAPQGAGHELFF. The CDR3 DNA is TGTGCCAGCACCGCACCACAGGGGGCGGGTCACGAGCTGTTTTTT. The chain has TRBV28 and TRBJ2-2, with 9 bases lining up with TRBD1. The CDR3 spans 15 residues. Germline values: CDR1 MDHEN, CDR2 SYDVKM. The trim removed 7 bases at V and 11 bases at J, leaving 14 bases unmatched.